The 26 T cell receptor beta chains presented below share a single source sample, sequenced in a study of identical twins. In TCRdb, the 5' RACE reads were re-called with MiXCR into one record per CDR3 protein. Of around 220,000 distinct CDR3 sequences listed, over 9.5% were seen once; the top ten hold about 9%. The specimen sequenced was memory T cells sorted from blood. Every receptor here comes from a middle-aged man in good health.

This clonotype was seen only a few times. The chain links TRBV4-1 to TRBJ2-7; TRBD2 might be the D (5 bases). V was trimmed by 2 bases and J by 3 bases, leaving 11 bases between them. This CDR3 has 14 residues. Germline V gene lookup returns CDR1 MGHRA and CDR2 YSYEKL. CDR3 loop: CASSQRTHVYEQYF. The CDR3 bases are TGCGCCAGCAGCCAACGGACTCACGTCTACGAGCAGTACTTC.

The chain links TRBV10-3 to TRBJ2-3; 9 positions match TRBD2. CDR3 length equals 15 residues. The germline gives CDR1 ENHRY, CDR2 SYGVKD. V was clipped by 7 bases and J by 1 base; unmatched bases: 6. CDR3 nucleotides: TGTGCCATCAAAGACGGCGGGGGGGGCACAGATACGCAGTATTTT. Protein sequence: CAIKDGGGGTDTQYF.

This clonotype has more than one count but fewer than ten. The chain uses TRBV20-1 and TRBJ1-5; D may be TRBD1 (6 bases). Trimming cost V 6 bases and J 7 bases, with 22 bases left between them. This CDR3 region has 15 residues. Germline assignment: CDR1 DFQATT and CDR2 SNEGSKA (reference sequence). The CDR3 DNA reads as TGCAGTGCAAGTGGGGGCAGGGGTAAAGTGCAGCCCCAGCATTTT. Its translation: CSASGGRGKVQPQHF.

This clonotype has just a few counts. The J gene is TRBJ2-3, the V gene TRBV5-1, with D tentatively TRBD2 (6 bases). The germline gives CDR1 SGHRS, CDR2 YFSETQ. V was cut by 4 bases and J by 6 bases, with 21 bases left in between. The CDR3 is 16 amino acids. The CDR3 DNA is TGCGCCAGCAGCATCGAAACCGGAGGGGTTGCGGATACGCAGTATTTT. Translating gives CASSIETGGVADTQYF.

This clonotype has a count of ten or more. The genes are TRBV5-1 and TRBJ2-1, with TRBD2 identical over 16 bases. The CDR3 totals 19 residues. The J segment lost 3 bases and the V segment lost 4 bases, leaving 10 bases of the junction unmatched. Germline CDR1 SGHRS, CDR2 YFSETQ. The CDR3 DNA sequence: TGCGCCAGCAGCCCGGGACTAGCGGGAGGGACAGGAGGCTACAATGAGCAGTTCTTC. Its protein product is CASSPGLAGGTGGYNEQFF. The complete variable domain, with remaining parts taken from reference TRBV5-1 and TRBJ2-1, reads KAGVTQTPRYLIKTRGQQVTLSCSPISGHRSVSWYQQTPGQGLQFLFEYFSETQRNKGNFPGRFSGRQFSNSRSEMNVSTLELGDSALYLCASSPGLAGGTGGYNEQFFGPGTRLTVL.

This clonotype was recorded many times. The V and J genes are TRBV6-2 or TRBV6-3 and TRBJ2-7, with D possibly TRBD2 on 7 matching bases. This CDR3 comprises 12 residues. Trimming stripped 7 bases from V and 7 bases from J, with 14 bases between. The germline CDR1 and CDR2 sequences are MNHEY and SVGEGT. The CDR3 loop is CASTNGGHEQYF. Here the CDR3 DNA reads TGTGCCAGCACCAACGGGGGGCATGAGCAGTACTTC.

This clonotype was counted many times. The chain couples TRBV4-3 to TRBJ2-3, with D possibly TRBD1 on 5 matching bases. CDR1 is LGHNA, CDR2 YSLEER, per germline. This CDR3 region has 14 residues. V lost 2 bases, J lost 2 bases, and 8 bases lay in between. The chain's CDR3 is CASSQQGATDTQYF. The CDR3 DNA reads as TGCGCCAGCAGCCAACAGGGCGCCACAGATACGCAGTATTTT.

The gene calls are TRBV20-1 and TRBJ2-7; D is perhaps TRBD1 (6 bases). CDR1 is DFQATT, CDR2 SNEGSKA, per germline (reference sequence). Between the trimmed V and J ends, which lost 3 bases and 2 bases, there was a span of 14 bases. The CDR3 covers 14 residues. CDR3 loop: CSASRGFATYEQYF. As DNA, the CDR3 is TGCAGTGCTAGCAGGGGTTTTGCCACCTACGAGCAGTACTTC.

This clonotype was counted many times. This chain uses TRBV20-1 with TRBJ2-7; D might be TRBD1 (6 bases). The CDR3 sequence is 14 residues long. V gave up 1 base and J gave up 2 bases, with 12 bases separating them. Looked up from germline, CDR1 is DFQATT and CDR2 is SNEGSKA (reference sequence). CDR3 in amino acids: CSARVFRGTYEQYF. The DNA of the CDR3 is TGCAGTGCTAGAGTTTTCAGGGGTACCTACGAGCAGTACTTC.

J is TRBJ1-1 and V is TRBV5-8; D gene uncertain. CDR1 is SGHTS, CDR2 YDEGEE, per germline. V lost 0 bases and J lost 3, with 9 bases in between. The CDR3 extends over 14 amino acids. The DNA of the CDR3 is TGTGCCAGCAGCTTGGAGCGGATGGACACTGAAGCTTTCTTT. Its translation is CASSLERMDTEAFF.

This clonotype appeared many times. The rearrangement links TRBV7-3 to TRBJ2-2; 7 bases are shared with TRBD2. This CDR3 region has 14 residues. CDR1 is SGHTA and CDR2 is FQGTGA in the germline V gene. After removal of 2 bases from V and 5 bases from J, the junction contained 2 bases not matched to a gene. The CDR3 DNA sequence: TGTGCCAGCAGCTTAGTTAGCGGGACCGGGGAGCTGTTTTTT. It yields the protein CASSLVSGTGELFF.

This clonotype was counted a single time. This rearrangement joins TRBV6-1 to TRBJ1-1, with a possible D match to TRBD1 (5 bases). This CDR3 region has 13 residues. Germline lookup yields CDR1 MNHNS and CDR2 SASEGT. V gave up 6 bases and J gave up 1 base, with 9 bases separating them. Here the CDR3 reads CASRPGTNTEAFF. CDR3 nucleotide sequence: TGTGCCAGCAGGCCTGGGACGAACACTGAAGCTTTCTTT.

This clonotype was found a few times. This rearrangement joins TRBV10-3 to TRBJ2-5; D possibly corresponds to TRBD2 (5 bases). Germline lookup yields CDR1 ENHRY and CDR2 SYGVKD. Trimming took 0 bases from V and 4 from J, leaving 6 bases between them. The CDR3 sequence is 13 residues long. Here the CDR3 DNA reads TGTGCCATCAGTGAGTCAGAGGGAGAGACCCAGTACTTC. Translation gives CAISESEGETQYF.

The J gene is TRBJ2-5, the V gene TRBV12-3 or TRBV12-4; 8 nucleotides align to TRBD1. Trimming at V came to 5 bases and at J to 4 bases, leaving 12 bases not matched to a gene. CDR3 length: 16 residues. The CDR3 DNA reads TGTGCCAGCAGTCCCAGGACAGGGCCCGGTAGAGAGACCCAGTACTTC. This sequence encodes CASSPRTGPGRETQYF.

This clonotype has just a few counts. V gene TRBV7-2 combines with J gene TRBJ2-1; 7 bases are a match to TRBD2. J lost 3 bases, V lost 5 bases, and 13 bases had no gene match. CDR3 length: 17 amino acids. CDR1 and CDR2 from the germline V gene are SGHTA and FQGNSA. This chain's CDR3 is CASSVSSAGVNYNEQFF. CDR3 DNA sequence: TGTGCCAGCAGCGTAAGCTCGGCGGGGGTTAACTACAATGAGCAGTTCTTC.

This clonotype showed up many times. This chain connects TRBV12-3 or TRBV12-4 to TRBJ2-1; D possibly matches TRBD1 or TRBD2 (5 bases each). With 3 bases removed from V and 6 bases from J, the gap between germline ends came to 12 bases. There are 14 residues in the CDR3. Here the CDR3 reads CASSFSGTINEQFF. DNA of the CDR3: TGTGCCAGCAGTTTCTCCGGGACGATCAATGAGCAGTTCTTC.

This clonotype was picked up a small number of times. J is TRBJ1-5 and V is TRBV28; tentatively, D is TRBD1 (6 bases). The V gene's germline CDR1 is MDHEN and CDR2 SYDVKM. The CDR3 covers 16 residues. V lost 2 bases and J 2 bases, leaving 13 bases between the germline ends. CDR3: CASSLIQGGGNQPQHF. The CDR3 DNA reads TGTGCCAGCAGTTTAATTCAAGGGGGAGGCAATCAGCCCCAGCATTTT. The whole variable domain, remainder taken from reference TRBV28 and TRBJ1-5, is DVKVTQSSRYLVKRTGEKVFLECVQDMDHENMFWYRQDPGLGLRLIYFSYDVKMKEKGDIPEGYSVSREKKERFSLILESASTNQTSMYLCASSLIQGGGNQPQHFGDGTRLSIL.

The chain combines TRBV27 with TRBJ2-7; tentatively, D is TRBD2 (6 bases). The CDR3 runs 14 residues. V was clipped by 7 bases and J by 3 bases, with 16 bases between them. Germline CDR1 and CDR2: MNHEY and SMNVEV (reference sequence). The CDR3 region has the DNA TGTGCCAGCAAGGGAGGAAGCGGCCGCTACGAGCAGTACTTC. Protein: CASKGGSGRYEQYF.

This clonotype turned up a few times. CDR3 sequence reads: CASKRGQGLNSPLHF. Here the CDR3 DNA reads TGCGCCAGCAAGCGAGGACAGGGGCTTAATTCACCCCTCCACTTT. The rearrangement uses TRBV5-1 and TRBJ1-6; 9 bases are a match to TRBD1. Germline V gene sequence: CDR1 SGHRS, CDR2 YFSETQ. V lost 6 bases to trimming and J lost 6 bases; unmatched junction nucleotides: 7. This CDR3 spans 15 amino acids.

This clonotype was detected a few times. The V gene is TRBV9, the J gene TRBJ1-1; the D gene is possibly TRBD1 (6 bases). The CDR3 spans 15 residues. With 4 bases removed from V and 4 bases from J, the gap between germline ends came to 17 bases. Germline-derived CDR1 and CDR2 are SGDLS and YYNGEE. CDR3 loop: CASSPLGNRVTEAFF. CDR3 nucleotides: TGTGCCAGCAGCCCCCTGGGGAACAGGGTCACTGAAGCTTTCTTT.

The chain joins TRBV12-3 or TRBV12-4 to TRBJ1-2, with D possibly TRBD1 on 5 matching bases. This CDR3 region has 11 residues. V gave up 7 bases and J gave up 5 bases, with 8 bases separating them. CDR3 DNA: TGTGCCAGCAAGGCAGGGTATGGCTACACCTTC. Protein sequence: CASKAGYGYTF.

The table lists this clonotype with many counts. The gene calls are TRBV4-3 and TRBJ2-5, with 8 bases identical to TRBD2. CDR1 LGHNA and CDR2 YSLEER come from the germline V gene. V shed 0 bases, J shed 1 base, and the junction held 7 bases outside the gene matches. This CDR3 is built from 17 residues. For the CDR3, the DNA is TGCGCCAGCAGCCAAGATCTGAGTAGCGGGGTCCAAGAGACCCAGTACTTC. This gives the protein CASSQDLSSGVQETQYF.

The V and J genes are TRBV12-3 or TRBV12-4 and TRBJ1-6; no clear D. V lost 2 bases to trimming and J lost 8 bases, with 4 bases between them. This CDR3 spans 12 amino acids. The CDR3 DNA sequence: TGTGCCAGCAGTTTAAGTGATTCACCCCTCCACTTT. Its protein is CASSLSDSPLHF.

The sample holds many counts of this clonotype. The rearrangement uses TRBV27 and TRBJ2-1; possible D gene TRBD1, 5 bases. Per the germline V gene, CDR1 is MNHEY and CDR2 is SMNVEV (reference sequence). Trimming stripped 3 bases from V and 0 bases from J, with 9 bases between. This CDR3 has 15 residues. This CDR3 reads CASSLTDSSYNEQFF. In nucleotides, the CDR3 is TGTGCCAGCAGTTTGACTGACAGCTCCTACAATGAGCAGTTCTTC.

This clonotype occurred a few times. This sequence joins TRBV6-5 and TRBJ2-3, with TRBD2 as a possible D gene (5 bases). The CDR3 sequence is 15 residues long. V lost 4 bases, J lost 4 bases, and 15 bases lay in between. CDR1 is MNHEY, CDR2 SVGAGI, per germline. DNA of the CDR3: TGTGCCAGCAGTTCTTACCCAAACGGGGCAGATACGCAGTATTTT. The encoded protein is CASSSYPNGADTQYF.

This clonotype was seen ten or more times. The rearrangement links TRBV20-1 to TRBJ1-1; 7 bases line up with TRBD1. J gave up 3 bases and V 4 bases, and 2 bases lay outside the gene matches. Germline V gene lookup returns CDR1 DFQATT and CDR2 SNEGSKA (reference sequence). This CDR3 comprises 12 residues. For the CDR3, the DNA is TGCAGTGCTACAGGGGGGCACACTGAAGCTTTCTTT. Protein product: CSATGGHTEAFF.